What follows describes a single T cell receptor beta chain. Its specificity is not known. The record originates from a study of cytomegalovirus exposure and HLA in healthy donors. PCR amplification relied on 60 Vbeta primers (plus 13 Jbeta primers). Clones were sequenced by immunoSEQ multiplex PCR, and TCRdb holds only the in-frame ones, with some missing. This sample has about 200,000 clones, with around 75% found just once. CDR3 length equals 16 residues. Losses at the gene ends were 3 bases for V and 0 bases for J; bases not matched to a gene: 5. The V gene's germline CDR1 is PRHDT and CDR2 FYEKMQ (reference sequence). Study results and limitations: Cytomegalovirus association was assigned to approximately 160 TCR beta chains.

This receptor was identified in a male donor in good health and CMV-seropositive. Sequenced material: PBMCs. V is TRBV13 and J is TRBJ2-7; TRBD1 matches at 10 bases. DNA of the CDR3: TGTGCCAGCAGCTTCGGGACAGGGGAAAGCTCCTACGAGCAGTACTTC. It yields the protein CASSFGTGESSYEQYF.